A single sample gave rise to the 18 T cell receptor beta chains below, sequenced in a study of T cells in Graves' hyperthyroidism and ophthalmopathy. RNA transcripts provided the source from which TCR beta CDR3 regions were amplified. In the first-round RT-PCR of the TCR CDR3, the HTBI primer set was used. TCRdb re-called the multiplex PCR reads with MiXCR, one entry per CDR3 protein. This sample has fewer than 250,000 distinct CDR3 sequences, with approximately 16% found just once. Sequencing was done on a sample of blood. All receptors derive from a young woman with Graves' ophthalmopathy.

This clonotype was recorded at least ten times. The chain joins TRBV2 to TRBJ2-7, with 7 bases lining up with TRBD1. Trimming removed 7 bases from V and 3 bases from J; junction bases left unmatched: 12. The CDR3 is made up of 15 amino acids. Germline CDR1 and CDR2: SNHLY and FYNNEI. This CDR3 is CASKENRDRSYEQYF. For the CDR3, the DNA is TGTGCCAGCAAAGAAAACCGGGACAGAAGCTACGAGCAGTACTTC. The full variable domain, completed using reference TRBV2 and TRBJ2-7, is EPEVTQTPSHQVTQMGQEVILRCVPISNHLYFYWYRQILGQKVEFLVSFYNNEISEKSEIFDDQFSVERPDGSNFTLKIRSTKLEDSAMYFCASKENRDRSYEQYFGPGTRLTVT.

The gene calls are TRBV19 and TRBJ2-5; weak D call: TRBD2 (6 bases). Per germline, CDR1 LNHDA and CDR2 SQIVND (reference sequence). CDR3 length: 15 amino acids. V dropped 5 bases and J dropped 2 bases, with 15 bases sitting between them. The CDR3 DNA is TGTGCCAGTAGTCCGCTCGGGGGAGTTCAAGAGACCCAGTACTTC. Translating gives CASSPLGGVQETQYF.

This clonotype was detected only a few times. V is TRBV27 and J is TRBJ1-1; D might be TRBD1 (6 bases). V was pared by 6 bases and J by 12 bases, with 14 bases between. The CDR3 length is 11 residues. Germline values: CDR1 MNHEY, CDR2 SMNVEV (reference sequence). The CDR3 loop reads CASSRGQITFF. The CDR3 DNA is TGTGCCAGCAGCCGTGGACAGATAACTTTCTTT.

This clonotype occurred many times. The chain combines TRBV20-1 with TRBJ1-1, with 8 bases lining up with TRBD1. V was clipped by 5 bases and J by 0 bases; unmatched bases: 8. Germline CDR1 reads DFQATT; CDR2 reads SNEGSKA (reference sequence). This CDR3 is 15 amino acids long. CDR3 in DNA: TGCAGTGCTGGAAAGACAGGGGCTATGAACACTGAAGCTTTCTTT. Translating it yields CSAGKTGAMNTEAFF.

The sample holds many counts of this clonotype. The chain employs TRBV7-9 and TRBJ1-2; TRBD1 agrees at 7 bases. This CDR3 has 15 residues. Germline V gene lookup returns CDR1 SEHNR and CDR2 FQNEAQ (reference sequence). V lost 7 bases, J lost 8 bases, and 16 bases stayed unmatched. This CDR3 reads CASTPGGDRVRGYTF. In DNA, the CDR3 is TGTGCCAGCACTCCCGGGGGCGACAGGGTGCGCGGCTACACCTTC.

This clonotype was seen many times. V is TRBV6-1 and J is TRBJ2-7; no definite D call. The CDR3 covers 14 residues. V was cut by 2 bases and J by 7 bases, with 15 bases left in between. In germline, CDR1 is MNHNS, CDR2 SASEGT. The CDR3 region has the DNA TGTGCCAGCAGTGAATGGGTTCCCCCGTTGGAGCAGTACTTC. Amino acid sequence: CASSEWVPPLEQYF.

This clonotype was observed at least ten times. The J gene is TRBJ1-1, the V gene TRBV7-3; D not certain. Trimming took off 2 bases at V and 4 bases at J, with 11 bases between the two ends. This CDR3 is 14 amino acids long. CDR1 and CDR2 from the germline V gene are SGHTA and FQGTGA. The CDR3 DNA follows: TGTGCCAGCAGCTTATCTACAGAGGGCACTGAAGCTTTCTTT. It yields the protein CASSLSTEGTEAFF.

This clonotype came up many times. CDR3 protein: CASSTSGGNQPQHF. CDR3 DNA sequence: TGTGCCAGTAGTACCTCAGGGGGCAATCAGCCCCAGCATTTT. J is TRBJ1-5 and V is TRBV19, with a tentative D call TRBD1 (6 bases). The germline V gene encodes CDR1 LNHDA and CDR2 SQIVND (reference sequence). The CDR3 is 14 residues long. Trimming removed 4 bases at V and 2 bases at J, with 9 bases between.

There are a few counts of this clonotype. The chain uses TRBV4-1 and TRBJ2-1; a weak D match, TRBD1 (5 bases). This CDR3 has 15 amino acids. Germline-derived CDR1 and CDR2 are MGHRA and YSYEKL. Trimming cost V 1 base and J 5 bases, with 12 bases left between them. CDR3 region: CASSQGSGLNNEQFF. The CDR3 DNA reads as TGCGCCAGCAGCCAAGGATCAGGGTTGAACAATGAGCAGTTCTTC.

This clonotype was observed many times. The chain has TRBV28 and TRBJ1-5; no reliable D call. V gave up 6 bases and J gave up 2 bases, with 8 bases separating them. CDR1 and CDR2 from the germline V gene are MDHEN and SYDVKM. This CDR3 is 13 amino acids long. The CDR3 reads CASRAFGNQPQHF. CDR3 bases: TGTGCCAGCAGGGCTTTCGGCAATCAGCCCCAGCATTTT.

The chain's CDR3 is CASSVGLANDEQFF. The CDR3, as DNA: TGTGCCAGCAGCGTGGGCCTAGCGAACGATGAGCAGTTCTTC. This chain uses TRBV9 with TRBJ2-1; a weak D match, TRBD2 (6 bases). Germline-derived CDR1 and CDR2 are SGDLS and YYNGEE. The CDR3 has 14 residues. The ends were cut back, 2 bases at V and 8 bases at J, with 14 bases in the middle.

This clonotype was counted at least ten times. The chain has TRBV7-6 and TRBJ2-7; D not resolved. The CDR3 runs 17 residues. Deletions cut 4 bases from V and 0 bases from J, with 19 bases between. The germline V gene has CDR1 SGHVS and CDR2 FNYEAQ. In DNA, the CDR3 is TGTGCCAGCAGCTCGCTGTTTTGGCAGACGAGCTCCTACGAGCAGTACTTC. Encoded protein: CASSSLFWQTSSYEQYF. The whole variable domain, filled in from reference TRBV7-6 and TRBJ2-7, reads GAGVSQSPRYKVTKRGQDVALRCDPISGHVSLYWYRQALGQGPEFLTYFNYEAQQDKSGLPNDRFSAERPEGSISTLTIQRTEQRDSAMYRCASSSLFWQTSSYEQYFGPGTRLTVT.

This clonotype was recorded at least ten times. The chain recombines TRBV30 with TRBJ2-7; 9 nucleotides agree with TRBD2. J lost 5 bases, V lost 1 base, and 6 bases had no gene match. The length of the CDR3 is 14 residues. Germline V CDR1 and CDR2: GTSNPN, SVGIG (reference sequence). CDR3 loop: CAWSGLAGEDEQYF. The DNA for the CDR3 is TGTGCCTGGAGTGGGTTAGCGGGAGAGGACGAGCAGTACTTC. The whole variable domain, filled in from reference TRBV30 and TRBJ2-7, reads SQTIHQWPATLVQPVGSPLSLECTVEGTSNPNLYWYRQAAGRGLQLLFYSVGIGQISSEVPQNLSASRPQDRQFILSSKKLLLSDSGFYLCAWSGLAGEDEQYFGPGTRLTVT.

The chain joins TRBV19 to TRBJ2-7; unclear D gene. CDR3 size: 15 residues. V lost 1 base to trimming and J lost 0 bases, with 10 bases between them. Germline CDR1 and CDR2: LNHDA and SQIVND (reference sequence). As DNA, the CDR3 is TGTGCCAGTAGTATAGGCTTTGACTCCTCCTACGAGCAGTACTTC. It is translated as CASSIGFDSSYEQYF.

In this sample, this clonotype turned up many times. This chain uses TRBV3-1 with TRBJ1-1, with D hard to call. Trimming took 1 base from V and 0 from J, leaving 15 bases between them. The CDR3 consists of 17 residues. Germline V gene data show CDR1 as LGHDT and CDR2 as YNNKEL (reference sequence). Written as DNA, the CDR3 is TGTGCCAGCAGCCAAGTGAGGAGACTCCCTGTGAACACTGAAGCTTTCTTT. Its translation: CASSQVRRLPVNTEAFF.

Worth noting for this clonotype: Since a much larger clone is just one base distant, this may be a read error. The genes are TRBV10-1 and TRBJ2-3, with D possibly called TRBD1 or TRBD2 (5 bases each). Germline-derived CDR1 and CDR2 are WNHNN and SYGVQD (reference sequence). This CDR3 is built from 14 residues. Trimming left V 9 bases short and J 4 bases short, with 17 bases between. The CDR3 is CASGPSGRSDTQYF. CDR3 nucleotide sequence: TGCGCCAGTGGACCCTCGGGACGCTCAGATACGCAGTATTTT.

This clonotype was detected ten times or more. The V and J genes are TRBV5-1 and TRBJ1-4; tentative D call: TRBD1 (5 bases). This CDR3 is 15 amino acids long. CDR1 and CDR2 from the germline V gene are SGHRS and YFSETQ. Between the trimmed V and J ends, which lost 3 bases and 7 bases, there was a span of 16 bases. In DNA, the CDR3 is TGCGCCAGCAGCTCGGAACCAGGGTTACGTGAAAAACTGTTTTTT. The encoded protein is CASSSEPGLREKLFF.

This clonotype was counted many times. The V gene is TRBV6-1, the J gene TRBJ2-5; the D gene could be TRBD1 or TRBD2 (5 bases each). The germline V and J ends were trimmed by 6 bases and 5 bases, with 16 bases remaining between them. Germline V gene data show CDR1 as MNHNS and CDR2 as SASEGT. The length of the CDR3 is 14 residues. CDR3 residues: CASRTPGSGETQYF. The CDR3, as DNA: TGTGCCAGCAGAACCCCAGGGTCGGGGGAGACCCAGTACTTC.